These 31 T cell receptor beta chains came from one sample sequenced in a study of blood T cell repertoires in COVID-19. Here immunoSEQ multiplex PCR was the method, and the copy in TCRdb shows in-frame clones only, minus some. The table lists roughly 150,000 clones, 82% of them singletons, with 10% in the top ten. The sample taken for sequencing was peripheral blood. The receptors derive from a woman at least 80 years old with active or convalescent COVID-19.

The rearrangement links TRBV12-3 or TRBV12-4 to TRBJ2-2, with D uncertain. The V end was cut by 3 bases, the J end by 7 bases, with 9 bases between. CDR3 length: 13 residues. CDR3 protein: CASSFNFDGELFF. The DNA of the CDR3 is TGTGCCAGCAGTTTTAACTTTGACGGGGAGCTGTTTTTT.

This clone was seen more than once but under ten times. The chain has TRBV12-5 and TRBJ1-1, with TRBD1 matching over 9 bases. This CDR3 region has 15 residues. V shed 2 bases and J 5 bases; nucleotides not matched to a gene: 6. CDR1 LGHNT and CDR2 FRNRAP come from the germline V gene. The CDR3 region is CASGLIVGTGTEAFF. For the CDR3, the DNA is TGTGCTAGTGGTTTGATTGTGGGGACAGGGACTGAAGCTTTCTTT.

This clone was detected once. This chain links TRBV5-1 with TRBJ1-5; 7 bases agree with TRBD1. The V gene's germline CDR1 is SGHRS and CDR2 YFSETQ. Unmatched junction bases numbered 3, after V lost 4 bases and J lost 2 bases. This CDR3 comprises 14 residues. CDR3 sequence reads: CASSPTGGNQPQHF. For the CDR3, the DNA is TGCGCCAGCAGCCCAACAGGGGGCAATCAGCCCCAGCATTTT. Together with reference TRBV5-1 and TRBJ1-5, the CDR3 gives the full variable domain: KAGVTQTPRYLIKTRGQQVTLSCSPISGHRSVSWYQQTPGQGLQFLFEYFSETQRNKGNFPGRFSGRQFSNSRSEMNVSTLELGDSALYLCASSPTGGNQPQHFGDGTRLSIL.

This rearrangement joins TRBV5-4 to TRBJ2-7; a possible D gene is TRBD1 (5 bases). The CDR3 runs to 17 residues. Trimming stripped 0 bases from V and 0 bases from J, with 16 bases between. Germline V gene sequence: CDR1 SGHNT, CDR2 YYREEE (reference sequence). CDR3 nucleotides: TGTGCCAGCAGCTTGGCCCAGGGAACCCTGAGCTCCTACGAGCAGTACTTC. It yields the protein CASSLAQGTLSSYEQYF. The full variable domain, in which reference TRBV5-4 and TRBJ2-7 provide the parts outside the CDR3, is ETGVTQSPTHLIKTRGQQVTLRCSSQSGHNTVSWYQQALGQGPQFIFQYYREEENGRGNFPPRFSGLQFPNYSSELNVNALELDDSALYLCASSLAQGTLSSYEQYFGPGTRLTVT.

This chain uses TRBV5-4 with TRBJ1-2, with no clear D. V gave up 0 bases and J gave up 2 bases, with 8 bases separating them. The germline gives CDR1 SGHNT, CDR2 YYREEE (reference sequence). This CDR3 has 14 amino acids. The CDR3, as DNA: TGTGCCAGCAGCTTGGGCGGTTCGAACTATGGCTACACCTTC. The encoded protein is CASSLGGSNYGYTF.

V gene TRBV7-8 combines with J gene TRBJ2-4; a possible D gene is TRBD1 (5 bases). The germline V and J ends were trimmed by 5 bases and 6 bases, with 8 bases remaining between them. Germline V gene data show CDR1 as SGHVS and CDR2 as FQNEAQ. This CDR3 region has 12 residues. The CDR3 DNA follows: TGTGCCAGCAGCCTCGACAGAAACATTCAGTACTTC. Residues: CASSLDRNIQYF.

This sequence joins TRBV5-1 and TRBJ1-1; 7 bases are shared with TRBD1. The ends lost 2 bases at V and 0 bases at J; junction bases unmatched: 7. CDR3 length: 16 amino acids. The germline gives CDR1 SGHRS, CDR2 YFSETQ. The CDR3 coding sequence is TGCGCCAGCAGCTTAAGGACAGGAAGGGTGAACACTGAAGCTTTCTTT. This encodes CASSLRTGRVNTEAFF.

The rearrangement joins TRBV5-1 to TRBJ2-2; the match to TRBD2 covers 9 bases. The germline V gene has CDR1 SGHRS and CDR2 YFSETQ. The CDR3 has 19 amino acids. V trimming: 4 bases; J trimming: 1 base; junction bases outside the gene matches: 14. CDR3 in amino acids: CASSPTLTGTSRNTGELFF. DNA of the CDR3: TGCGCCAGCAGCCCAACTCTGACAGGGACTAGCAGGAACACCGGGGAGCTGTTTTTT. The variable domain in full, with the rest retrieved from reference TRBV5-1 and TRBJ2-2, is KAGVTQTPRYLIKTRGQQVTLSCSPISGHRSVSWYQQTPGQGLQFLFEYFSETQRNKGNFPGRFSGRQFSNSRSEMNVSTLELGDSALYLCASSPTLTGTSRNTGELFFGEGSRLTVL.

The chain is built from TRBV28 and TRBJ1-5, with 7 bases matching TRBD1. Trimming removed 4 bases from V and 3 bases from J; junction bases left unmatched: 3. The CDR3 runs to 14 residues. Germline V gene data show CDR1 as MDHEN and CDR2 as SYDVKM. DNA of the CDR3: TGTGCCAGCAGTTGGGGACAGCCCAATCAGCCCCAGCATTTT. Translated: CASSWGQPNQPQHF.

The chain joins TRBV24-1 to TRBJ1-2, with 8 bases aligning to TRBD1. The ends lost 5 bases at V and 4 bases at J; junction bases unmatched: 5. CDR3 length: 14 residues. Germline lookup yields CDR1 KGHDR and CDR2 SFDVKD. In nucleotides, the CDR3 is TGTGCCACCAGTGGGACAGGGTTGGGCTATGGCTACACCTTC. It is translated as CATSGTGLGYGYTF.

The chain links TRBV25-1 to TRBJ1-2, with D unclear. V was pared by 8 bases and J by 7 bases, with 17 bases between. Per germline, CDR1 MGHDK and CDR2 SYGVNS. The CDR3 is 13 residues long. The CDR3 here is CASWSPGSSGYTF. The CDR3 DNA reads TGTGCCAGCTGGTCCCCGGGTAGTAGTGGCTACACCTTC.

In its sample, this clone was seen a few times. Here the CDR3 DNA reads TGCGCCAGCAGCCAAGGATACGGGATCAACACTGAAGCTTTCTTT. Its translation is CASSQGYGINTEAFF. The chain links TRBV4-1 to TRBJ1-1; D not resolved. Per the germline V gene, CDR1 is MGHRA and CDR2 is YSYEKL. The CDR3 runs 15 residues. V gave up 1 base and J gave up 2 bases, with 11 bases separating them.

This chain uses TRBV5-1 with TRBJ2-1; 14 bases line up with TRBD2. Trimming took 2 bases from V and 4 from J; bases not matched to a gene: 5. Germline V gene lookup returns CDR1 SGHRS and CDR2 YFSETQ. This CDR3 has 17 residues. The CDR3, as DNA: TGCGCCAGCAGCTTTCGACTAGCGGGAGGGTCATACAATGAGCAGTTCTTC. Protein: CASSFRLAGGSYNEQFF.

J is TRBJ1-5 and V is TRBV14; 7 bases are shared with TRBD1. Trimming took 4 bases from V and 4 from J; bases not matched to a gene: 7. The CDR3 has 15 amino acids. Germline assignment: CDR1 SGHDN and CDR2 FVKESK. The CDR3 coding sequence is TGTGCCAGCAGCCGACAGGGACGAAGGAATCAGCCCCAGCATTTT. Translated: CASSRQGRRNQPQHF.

V usage is TRBV7-9 and J usage is TRBJ2-1; TRBD2 might be the D (5 bases). The CDR3 has 14 amino acids. The ends were cut back, 2 bases at V and 4 bases at J, with 9 bases in the middle. The V gene's germline CDR1 is SEHNR and CDR2 FQNEAQ (reference sequence). The CDR3 protein is CASSLMGEYNEQFF. The CDR3, as DNA: TGTGCCAGCAGCTTAATGGGAGAATACAATGAGCAGTTCTTC.

This clone has a handful of counts. The chain carries TRBV15 and TRBJ1-3; 10 nucleotides agree with TRBD1. Germline values: CDR1 LNHNV, CDR2 YYDKDF (reference sequence). Trimming took 8 bases from V and 0 from J; bases not matched to a gene: 7. The CDR3 contains 16 residues. The CDR3 loop is CATGTGDTASGNTIYF. The CDR3 DNA is TGTGCCACCGGGACAGGGGACACGGCCTCTGGAAACACCATATATTTT.

The chain combines TRBV10-3 with TRBJ2-1; D gene ambiguous. The germline V gene encodes CDR1 ENHRY and CDR2 SYGVKD. Trimming cost V 3 bases and J 6 bases, with 9 bases left between them. The CDR3 extends over 13 amino acids. The CDR3 loop reads CAISDTSSNEQFF. The CDR3 nucleotides are TGTGCCATCAGTGACACTTCGTCCAATGAGCAGTTCTTC.

The chain has TRBV6-5 and TRBJ2-7; 8 positions match TRBD1. Trimming removed 6 bases from V and 4 bases from J; junction bases left unmatched: 8. CDR3 length: 14 amino acids. CDR1 and CDR2 from the germline V gene are MNHEY and SVGAGI. The chain's CDR3 is CASSVAGGMYEQYF. For the CDR3, the DNA is TGTGCCAGCAGCGTGGCAGGGGGCATGTACGAGCAGTACTTC.

J is TRBJ1-2 and V is TRBV5-1, with D maybe TRBD1 (6 bases). CDR1 and CDR2 from the germline V gene are SGHRS and YFSETQ. CDR3 length equals 13 residues. The V end was cut by 4 bases, the J end by 4 bases, with 11 bases between. The chain's CDR3 is CASSPGQLYGYTF. CDR3 DNA: TGCGCCAGCAGCCCCGGACAGCTCTATGGCTACACCTTC.

This rearrangement joins TRBV28 to TRBJ1-2; D perhaps matches TRBD1 (5 bases). V was cut by 7 bases and J by 6 bases, with 9 bases left in between. From germline, CDR1 is MDHEN and CDR2 SYDVKM. This CDR3 region has 11 residues. The CDR3 loop is CASTSGNGYTF. In DNA form, the CDR3 reads TGTGCCAGCACCTCAGGGAATGGCTACACCTTC.

This rearrangement joins TRBV7-6 to TRBJ1-6; D is perhaps TRBD1 (6 bases). The CDR3 length is 17 residues. V lost 1 base, J lost 6 bases, and 16 bases lay in between. In germline, CDR1 is SGHVS, CDR2 FNYEAQ. CDR3 DNA: TGTGCCAGCAGCTTAGTAGGGGGAAGCTTCTCTAATTCACCCCTCCACTTT. Amino acid sequence: CASSLVGGSFSNSPLHF.

This chain links TRBV30 with TRBJ1-1; D is unclear. This CDR3 is 12 amino acids long. Germline-derived CDR1 and CDR2 are GTSNPN and SVGIG (reference sequence). Trimming removed 0 bases from V and 5 bases from J, with 7 bases in between. Written as DNA, the CDR3 is TGTGCCTGGAGTGTAGCCCCGACTGAAGCTTTCTTT. Amino acid sequence: CAWSVAPTEAFF.

The sample holds a few counts of this clone. The chain couples TRBV19 to TRBJ2-7, with a possible D match to TRBD2 (7 bases). The V and J ends lost 5 bases and 2 bases respectively, with 16 bases between them. The germline gives CDR1 LNHDA, CDR2 SQIVND (reference sequence). This CDR3 contains 15 residues. Written as DNA, the CDR3 is TGTGCCAGTAGTGGGGGGGGCGACAGGCCCTACGAGCAGTACTTC. Translating it yields CASSGGGDRPYEQYF.

The rearrangement uses TRBV6-4 and TRBJ2-7; tentative D call: TRBD2 (6 bases). CDR1 MRHNA and CDR2 SNTAGT come from the germline V gene. V was shortened by 6 bases and J by 2 bases, with 20 bases between the two germline ends. The CDR3 spans 16 residues. The CDR3 here is CASSGPLWLATYEQYF. In DNA, the CDR3 is TGTGCCAGCAGCGGACCTCTTTGGCTAGCGACCTACGAGCAGTACTTC.

V and J are TRBV9 and TRBJ2-5, with 7 positions matching TRBD1. This CDR3 has 14 amino acids. From germline, CDR1 is SGDLS and CDR2 YYNGEE. After removal of 1 base from V and 1 base from J, the junction contained 1 base not matched to a gene. The CDR3 reads CASSVRTGQETQYF. In DNA, the CDR3 is TGTGCCAGCAGCGTAAGGACAGGCCAAGAGACCCAGTACTTC. The entire variable domain, with the rest obtained from reference TRBV9 and TRBJ2-5, is as follows: DSGVTQTPKHLITATGQRVTLRCSPRSGDLSVYWYQQSLDQGLQFLIQYYNGEERAKGNILERFSAQQFPDLHSELNLSSLELGDSALYFCASSVRTGQETQYFGPGTRLLVL.

This sequence joins TRBV6-5 and TRBJ1-3, with D hard to call. Trimming removed 3 bases at V and 3 bases at J, with 9 bases between. CDR1 MNHEY and CDR2 SVGAGI come from the germline V gene. The CDR3 sequence is 14 residues long. CDR3: CASSYRSVGNTIYF. As DNA, the CDR3 is TGTGCCAGCAGTTATCGTAGTGTTGGAAACACCATATATTTT.

This chain links TRBV19 with TRBJ2-7, with 9 bases identical to TRBD1. Germline V gives CDR1 LNHDA, CDR2 SQIVND (reference sequence). V shed 6 bases, J shed 2 bases, and the junction held 5 bases outside the gene matches. The CDR3 is made up of 14 amino acids. The CDR3 DNA reads TGTGCCAGTAGCGACAGGGGGGTCCCCTACGAGCAGTACTTC. Translation gives CASSDRGVPYEQYF.

This clone was observed a handful of times. CDR3 nucleotides: TGTGCCAGCAGTTTATTCCACAGGGAGAATTCACCCCTCCACTTT. This translates into CASSLFHRENSPLHF. The rearrangement links TRBV28 to TRBJ1-6; perhaps TRBD1 as D (6 bases). Trimming stripped 1 base from V and 7 bases from J, with 11 bases between. The CDR3 runs 15 residues. CDR1 and CDR2 (germline): MDHEN, SYDVKM.

This chain links TRBV3-1 (or the pseudogene TRBV3-2) with TRBJ2-1, with 8 bases fitting TRBD1. This CDR3 comprises 14 residues. Losses at the gene ends were 4 bases for V and 8 bases for J; bases not matched to a gene: 7. Germline V lookup: CDR1 LGHDT, CDR2 YNNKEL (reference sequence). The CDR3 nucleotides are TGTGCCAGCAGCCGCCCGACAGGGGTAGATGAGCAGTTCTTC. Translated, it gives CASSRPTGVDEQFF.

The chain is built from TRBV11-3 and TRBJ2-1; possibly TRBD1 for D (6 bases). Trimming left V 5 bases short and J 1 base short, with 15 bases between. Per germline, CDR1 SGHNT and CDR2 YENEEA. The CDR3 is 16 amino acids. Here the CDR3 DNA reads TGTGCCAGCAGCCCTAGGAGAGGGGGATCCTACAATGAGCAGTTCTTC. Protein product: CASSPRRGGSYNEQFF.

The chain recombines TRBV2 with TRBJ2-7; TRBD1 is a possible D gene (6 bases). This CDR3 contains 15 residues. With 5 bases removed from V and 1 base from J, the gap between germline ends came to 15 bases. Germline V gene sequence: CDR1 SNHLY, CDR2 FYNNEI. CDR3 amino acids: CASSWRQGTSYEQYF. The CDR3 nucleotides read TGTGCCAGCAGTTGGCGGCAGGGGACATCCTACGAGCAGTACTTC.